This T cell receptor (beta chain) was documented in a study of T-cell reconstitution after alpha-beta-depleted transplantation in children. This clonotype appeared many times. The TCRbeta library was prepared with unique molecular identifiers. TCRdb ran MiXCR on the PCR reads and lists one entry per CDR3 protein. In the table there are about 590,000 distinct CDR3 sequences, approximately 12% of which are singletons. Germline CDR1 reads SGHTA; CDR2 reads FQGNSA. The V gene lost 0 bases and the J gene lost 3 bases, with 12 bases spanning the gap. The CDR3 is made up of 15 amino acids. This sequence joins TRBV7-2 and TRBJ2-7, with TRBD2 as a possible D gene (6 bases). The sequenced sample was PBMCs, mostly from graft donor cells, obtained 360 days after TCRalphabeta/CD19-depleted stem cell transplant. This clonotype originated in a male patient younger than 18 who had a stem cell transplant for acute myeloid leukemia, so the T cells may come from the graft donor. CDR3 protein: CASSLAGGKNYEQYF. For the CDR3, the DNA is TGTGCCAGCAGCTTAGCTGGCGGGAAGAACTACGAGCAGTACTTC. Supplemented by reference TRBV7-2 and TRBJ2-7, the full variable domain reads GAGVSQSPSNKVTEKGKDVELRCDPISGHTALYWYRQSLGQGLEFLIYFQGNSAPDKSGLPSDRFSAERTGGSVSTLTIQRTQQEDSAVYLCASSLAGGKNYEQYFGPGTRLTVT.